The 26 T cell receptor beta chains in this list originate from one sample, sequenced in a study of identical twins. Each CDR3 protein is one row after TCRdb ran MiXCR on the 5' RACE reads. The sample records approximately 140,000 distinct CDR3 sequences, roughly 3.5% being singletons. The specimen sequenced was memory T cells sorted from blood. These TCRs come from a man aged 18 to 29 in good health.

This clonotype was seen many times. The V and J genes are TRBV18 and TRBJ2-7; 7 bases fit TRBD1. The ends lost 4 bases at V and 6 bases at J; junction bases unmatched: 6. This CDR3 is 13 amino acids long. Germline values: CDR1 KGHSH, CDR2 LQKENI. DNA of the CDR3: TGTGCCAGCTCACTCCGACAGGGACCCGAGCAGTACGTC. Translated, it gives CASSLRQGPEQYV.

This clonotype turned up a few times. The junction and the germline gene differ at one end; a read error may be behind it. The chain is built from TRBV5-4 and TRBJ2-4; 7 bases are shared with TRBD1. Per germline, CDR1 SGHNT and CDR2 YYREEE (reference sequence). The CDR3 consists of 13 residues. The CDR3 sequence is CASSFDRAGESHF. Written as DNA, the CDR3 is TGTGCCAGCAGCTTCGACAGGGCTGGAGAGTCACATTTC.

This clonotype came up many times. The chain couples TRBV5-1 to TRBJ2-5; D is uncertain. The CDR3 has 15 amino acids. Germline values: CDR1 SGHRS, CDR2 YFSETQ. The V and J ends lost 1 base and 5 bases respectively, with 15 bases between them. This CDR3 is CASSLSATTPETQYF. The CDR3 nucleotides are TGCGCCAGCAGCTTGTCAGCAACCACCCCGGAGACCCAGTACTTC.

This clonotype appeared many times. The chain joins TRBV5-1 to TRBJ2-7, with TRBD2 identical over 9 bases. Germline V CDR1 and CDR2: SGHRS, YFSETQ. CDR3 length: 15 amino acids. The junction had 8 bases not matched to a gene; V was cut back by 0 bases and J by 7 bases. In DNA form, the CDR3 reads TGCGCCAGCAGCTTGGAAGGCCTAGCGGGACGGGAGCAGTACTTC. Its translation: CASSLEGLAGREQYF.

This clonotype was seen repeatedly, ten times or more. The rearrangement joins TRBV7-2 to TRBJ1-4, with D tentatively TRBD1 (6 bases). The CDR3 spans 15 residues. CDR1 and CDR2 from the germline V gene are SGHTA and FQGNSA. V shed 6 bases and J shed 2 bases, with 13 bases lying between them. The CDR3 region is CASRLPGGTNEKLFF. In DNA form, the CDR3 reads TGTGCCAGCAGGCTCCCTGGGGGCACTAATGAAAAACTGTTTTTT.

This clonotype appeared many times. This could be a read error, since a much larger clone is one nucleotide away. The V and J genes are TRBV20-1 and TRBJ1-1, with D possibly matching TRBD1 (6 bases). V was shortened by 3 bases and J by 4 bases, with 9 bases between the two germline ends. The CDR3 runs to 12 residues. Germline loops: CDR1 DFQATT, CDR2 SNEGSKA (reference sequence). In DNA form, the CDR3 reads TGCAGTGCTAGTCCCAGGGGCACTGAAGCTTTCTTT. This sequence encodes CSASPRGTEAFF.

Many counts were recorded for this clonotype. This chain links TRBV30 with TRBJ1-3; weak D call: TRBD1 (5 bases). CDR3 length equals 13 residues. Germline V gives CDR1 GTSNPN, CDR2 SVGIG (reference sequence). Trimming cost V 5 bases and J 3 bases, with 11 bases left between them. CDR3 region: CAWRQGSGNTIYF. DNA for the CDR3: TGTGCCTGGCGGCAGGGAAGTGGAAACACCATATATTTT.

There are many counts of this clonotype. The chain carries TRBV11-2 and TRBJ2-5; 11 bases align to TRBD1. There are 15 residues in the CDR3. Germline CDR1 is SGHAT and CDR2 is FQNNGV. V shed 4 bases and J 2 bases; nucleotides not matched to a gene: 3. CDR3 in DNA: TGTGCCAGCAGCTGGACAGGGGGCCGGCAAGAGACCCAGTACTTC. Amino acid sequence: CASSWTGGRQETQYF.

This clonotype was counted many times. V and J are TRBV6-1 and TRBJ2-3, with 9 bases identical to TRBD2. Losses at the gene ends were 5 bases for V and 2 bases for J; bases not matched to a gene: 8. CDR3 length: 16 residues. The V gene's germline CDR1 is MNHNS and CDR2 SASEGT. CDR3 amino acids: CASSTRLAGYTDTQYF. CDR3 nucleotide sequence: TGTGCCAGCAGTACCCGGCTAGCGGGATACACAGATACGCAGTATTTT.

The chain links TRBV30 to TRBJ1-1; D call uncertain. The CDR3 covers 12 residues. Germline-derived CDR1 and CDR2 are GTSNPN and SVGIG (reference sequence). Trimming stripped 0 bases from V and 10 bases from J, with 12 bases between. The DNA of the CDR3 is TGTGCCTGGAGTGTCGGGAAAGAAACAGCTTTCTTT. It is translated as CAWSVGKETAFF.

This clonotype was detected ten times or more. The rearrangement joins TRBV7-2 to TRBJ2-2; no definite D call. Trimming removed 4 bases at V and 2 bases at J, with 14 bases between. The CDR3 extends over 16 amino acids. Germline-derived CDR1 and CDR2 are SGHTA and FQGNSA. For the CDR3, the DNA is TGTGCCAGCAGCTCCATGGCAGGACCCAACACCGGGGAGCTGTTTTTT. Translation gives CASSSMAGPNTGELFF.

This clonotype was detected many times. The chain is built from TRBV18 and TRBJ1-5; D is undetermined. Trimming cost V 1 base and J 9 bases, with 16 bases left between them. Germline V gene sequence: CDR1 KGHSH, CDR2 LQKENI. The CDR3 runs 15 residues. This CDR3 reads CASSPRGYGVRPQHF. For the CDR3, the DNA is TGTGCCAGCTCACCACGGGGTTACGGGGTTCGGCCCCAGCATTTT.

This clonotype was recorded at least ten times. This sequence joins TRBV10-3 and TRBJ2-7, with 7 bases matching TRBD2. The trim removed 11 bases at V and 3 bases at J, leaving 10 bases unmatched. Germline-derived CDR1 and CDR2 are ENHRY and SYGVKD. The CDR3 covers 13 residues. This chain's CDR3 is CASSGAGDYEQYF. The CDR3 bases are TGTGCCTCTAGCGGAGCTGGGGACTACGAGCAGTACTTC.

This clonotype was counted many times. The chain has TRBV7-9 and TRBJ1-2; 7 nucleotides line up with TRBD1. The CDR3 has 15 residues. CDR1 and CDR2 (germline): SEHNR, FQNEAQ (reference sequence). Trimming at V came to 5 bases and at J to 1 base, leaving 7 bases not matched to a gene. The CDR3 nucleotides read TGTGCCAGCAGCGGGGGGGACAGCCGTAACTATGGCTACACCTTC. This translates into CASSGGDSRNYGYTF.

This clonotype was observed at least ten times. V is TRBV20-1 and J is TRBJ2-3, with 11 nucleotides matching TRBD2. V gave up 0 bases and J gave up 1 base; unmatched junction bases: 3. This CDR3 comprises 16 residues. Germline V gene sequence: CDR1 DFQATT, CDR2 SNEGSKA (reference sequence). CDR3 protein: CSARDGTSGRTDTQYF. CDR3 nucleotide sequence: TGCAGTGCTAGAGATGGGACTAGCGGACGCACAGATACGCAGTATTTT.

In its sample, this clonotype was seen a few times. This sequence joins TRBV7-9 and TRBJ2-1; 10 positions agree with TRBD1. CDR1 is SEHNR, CDR2 FQNEAQ, per germline (reference sequence). The V and J ends lost 5 bases and 3 bases, in that order; junction bases with no gene match: 4. There are 15 residues in the CDR3. The CDR3 DNA follows: TGTGCCAGCAGCACGGGACAGGGGCGCTACAATGAGCAGTTCTTC. It translates to CASSTGQGRYNEQFF. Supplemented by reference TRBV7-9 and TRBJ2-1, the full variable domain reads DTGVSQNPRHKITKRGQNVTFRCDPISEHNRLYWYRQTLGQGPEFLTYFQNEAQLEKSRLLSDRFSAERPKGSFSTLEIQRTEQGDSAMYLCASSTGQGRYNEQFFGPGTRLTVL.

This clonotype was counted many times. V and J are TRBV9 and TRBJ2-1, with D possibly TRBD2 on 5 matching bases. V lost 0 bases to trimming and J lost 9 bases, with 13 bases between them. Germline values: CDR1 SGDLS, CDR2 YYNGEE. This CDR3 has 14 amino acids. The CDR3 coding sequence is TGTGCCAGCAGCGTAGTGAGGGAGCACGGTGAGCAGTTCTTC. Its translation is CASSVVREHGEQFF.

Here the CDR3 reads CASSRGAGDSYEQYF. The CDR3 DNA sequence: TGTGCCAGCAGCCGAGGGGCAGGAGACTCCTACGAGCAGTACTTC. The chain links TRBV4-2 to TRBJ2-7, with D perhaps being TRBD1 or TRBD2 (5 bases each). Trimming stripped 4 bases from V and 0 bases from J, with 13 bases between. The germline V gene has CDR1 LGHNA and CDR2 YNFKEQ. The CDR3 consists of 15 residues.

The table lists this clonotype with many counts. J is TRBJ2-4 and V is TRBV7-8, with TRBD1 identical over 8 bases. The CDR3 loop spans 12 amino acids. The germline CDR1 and CDR2 sequences are SGHVS and FQNEAQ. V lost 5 bases to trimming and J lost 15 bases; unmatched junction nucleotides: 9. The DNA for the CDR3 is TGTGCCAGCAGCATTGAGACAGGGGTCTGGTACTTC. Translation: CASSIETGVWYF.

This clonotype was recorded at least ten times. This chain connects TRBV29-1 to TRBJ2-1; 11 bases map to TRBD2. Per germline, CDR1 SQVTM and CDR2 ANQGSEA. This CDR3 has 14 amino acids. The J segment lost 9 bases and the V segment lost 4 bases, leaving 8 bases of the junction unmatched. The CDR3 is CSVVPGLADAEQFF. CDR3 coding DNA: TGCAGCGTTGTTCCGGGACTAGCGGATGCTGAGCAGTTCTTC.

This clonotype was observed many times. The rearrangement uses TRBV6-2 or TRBV6-3 and TRBJ2-2; D possibly corresponds to TRBD2 (6 bases). Germline CDR1 reads MNHEY; CDR2 reads SVGEGT. Trimming pared 4 bases from V and 4 bases from J, leaving 13 bases between. This CDR3 region has 15 residues. The CDR3 nucleotides are TGTGCCAGCAGTTTGGCAGCGCGGGGCACCGGGGAGCTGTTTTTT. This encodes CASSLAARGTGELFF.

V gene TRBV6-1 combines with J gene TRBJ2-1; tentatively, D is TRBD2 (5 bases). V was trimmed by 4 bases and J by 1 base, leaving 5 bases between them. The V gene's germline CDR1 is MNHNS and CDR2 SASEGT. There are 13 residues in the CDR3. CDR3 sequence: CASSAGSYNEQFF. CDR3 DNA: TGTGCCAGCAGTGCGGGATCCTACAATGAGCAGTTCTTC.

This clonotype was counted many times. The rearrangement joins TRBV12-3 or TRBV12-4 to TRBJ2-4; D is perhaps TRBD2 (6 bases). The CDR3 has 14 amino acids. V was pared by 4 bases and J by 8 bases, with 15 bases between. Here the CDR3 reads CASSSPLPGDIQYF. In nucleotides, the CDR3 is TGTGCCAGCAGTTCCCCACTTCCGGGGGACATTCAGTACTTC.

This clonotype was counted only a few times. The rearrangement joins TRBV4-2 to TRBJ2-3; 13 bases agree with TRBD2. CDR1 is LGHNA, CDR2 YNFKEQ, per germline. The trim removed 0 bases at V and 6 bases at J, leaving 3 bases unmatched. The CDR3 runs to 16 residues. CDR3 nucleotides: TGTGCCAGCAGCCAAGAACTAGCGGGAGGGCCCGATACGCAGTATTTT. Residues: CASSQELAGGPDTQYF.

This chain joins TRBV28 and TRBJ1-5, with TRBD1 matching 7 bases. Germline CDR1 and CDR2: MDHEN and SYDVKM. Germline trimming cut 7 bases from V and 2 bases from J; bases unmatched to any gene: 5. The CDR3 extends over 14 amino acids. The CDR3 spells CASKTDRGNQPQHF. CDR3 coding DNA: TGTGCCAGCAAAACAGACAGGGGCAATCAGCCCCAGCATTTT.

The sample holds many counts of this clonotype. The rearrangement uses TRBV18 and TRBJ1-1; D gene unclear. The length of the CDR3 is 13 residues. Trimming cost V 6 bases and J 0 bases, with 8 bases left between them. Germline assignment: CDR1 KGHSH and CDR2 LQKENI. Here the CDR3 reads CASSEDMNTEAFF. Here the CDR3 DNA reads TGTGCCAGCTCCGAGGATATGAACACTGAAGCTTTCTTT.